The next 3 T cell receptor beta chains were all read from a single sample in a study of blood T cell repertoires in COVID-19. Profiled with immunoSEQ multiplex PCR; TCRdb holds only in-frame clones, not every one. The data hold roughly 49,000 clones, with around four fifths observed a single time. The sample taken for sequencing was peripheral blood. These TCRs come from a woman older than 75 with acute or convalescent COVID-19.

V usage is TRBV2 and J usage is TRBJ2-4, with TRBD2 matching 7 bases. The CDR3 covers 14 residues. Trimming removed 9 bases from V and 5 bases from J; junction bases left unmatched: 10. Germline loops: CDR1 SNHLY, CDR2 FYNNEI. CDR3 region: CARGRGGGQNIQYF. CDR3 DNA: TGTGCCAGAGGGAGGGGAGGTGGGCAAAACATTCAGTACTTC.

The chain uses TRBV6-5 and TRBJ2-5; TRBD1 aligns across 7 bases. The CDR3 covers 14 residues. J lost 5 bases, V lost 6 bases, and 9 bases had no gene match. CDR1 and CDR2 (germline): MNHEY, SVGAGI. Written as DNA, the CDR3 is TGTGCCAGCAGAACTCACAGGGGTAGGGAGACCCAGTACTTC. Its protein product is CASRTHRGRETQYF.

In this sample, this clone turned up once. The V and J genes are TRBV27 and TRBJ1-6; the D is unclear. This CDR3 region has 16 residues. Germline values: CDR1 MNHEY, CDR2 SMNVEV (reference sequence). V was pared by 5 bases and J by 8 bases, with 19 bases between. The CDR3 reads CASSKTPRGMDSPLHF. In DNA, the CDR3 is TGTGCCAGCAGTAAAACGCCTCGGGGTATGGATTCACCCCTCCACTTT.